These 27 T cell receptor beta chains were sequenced from one sample in a study of T cell responses to AZD1222 COVID-19 vaccine. Libraries were prepared by immunoSEQ multiplex PCR; TCRdb keeps only in-frame clonotypes and omits some of them. The sample holds more than 85,000 clones, 81% seen once. The source was peripheral blood, collected on day 0 of AZD1222 vaccination. These receptors all come from an adult in good health.

The rearrangement links TRBV4-3 to TRBJ2-6; D not resolved. The CDR3 is 17 amino acids. Trimming removed 6 bases from V and 1 base from J, with 16 bases in between. The germline V gene encodes CDR1 LGHNA and CDR2 YSLEER. CDR3 amino acids: CASRPDFVASGANVLTF. The CDR3 DNA sequence: TGCGCCAGCAGACCGGATTTCGTCGCGTCTGGGGCCAACGTCCTGACTTTC.

This chain links TRBV6-2 or TRBV6-3 with TRBJ1-2; D call uncertain. CDR1 and CDR2 from the germline V gene are MNHEY and SVGEGT. Trimming shortened V by 0 bases and J by 8 bases, and 10 bases separated the two germline ends. The CDR3 is 13 amino acids. The CDR3: CASSYSRYSGYTF. As DNA, the CDR3 is TGTGCCAGCAGTTACTCGCGGTATAGCGGCTACACCTTC.

V gene TRBV24-1 combines with J gene TRBJ2-7; TRBD1 matches at 9 bases. Germline CDR1 and CDR2: KGHDR and SFDVKD. J lost 0 bases, V lost 3 bases, and 2 bases had no gene match. The CDR3 consists of 15 residues. CDR3 residues: CATSDTGGGSYEQYF. The CDR3 bases are TGTGCCACCAGTGATACAGGGGGCGGCTCCTACGAGCAGTACTTC.

The chain employs TRBV5-1 and TRBJ2-7, with a weak D call TRBD1 (5 bases). V was clipped by 0 bases and J by 0 bases, with 10 bases between them. In germline, CDR1 is SGHRS, CDR2 YFSETQ. This CDR3 contains 15 residues. CDR3 bases: TGCGCCAGCAGCTTGGGGGGCCGGAGCTCCTACGAGCAGTACTTC. It translates to CASSLGGRSSYEQYF.

The chain employs TRBV6-6 and TRBJ2-5, with TRBD1 identical over 12 bases. This CDR3 region has 15 residues. CDR1 and CDR2 (germline): MNHNY, SVGAGI (reference sequence). Trimming took 7 bases from V and 4 from J; bases not matched to a gene: 7. The CDR3 sequence: CASKGDRGLLETQYF. The CDR3, as DNA: TGTGCCAGCAAGGGGGACAGGGGGCTTTTAGAGACCCAGTACTTC.

The chain is built from TRBV3-1 (or the pseudogene TRBV3-2) and TRBJ2-2; TRBD1 matches at 8 bases. Trimming removed 0 bases from V and 8 bases from J; junction bases left unmatched: 5. The CDR3 covers 15 residues. The germline V gene has CDR1 LGHDT and CDR2 YNNKEL (reference sequence). The CDR3: CASSQDVTGGGELFF. CDR3 nucleotide sequence: TGTGCCAGCAGCCAAGATGTAACAGGGGGTGGGGAGCTGTTTTTT.

The chain carries TRBV29-1 and TRBJ1-2, with D tentatively TRBD1 (5 bases). Germline V gene lookup returns CDR1 SQVTM and CDR2 ANQGSEA. This CDR3 region has 10 residues. Trimming took off 7 bases at V and 3 bases at J, with 6 bases between the two ends. The CDR3 here is CSAGDYGYTF. The CDR3 DNA reads as TGCAGCGCGGGGGACTATGGCTACACCTTC.

This clone was detected only once. The CDR3 sequence: CASGTDDEQYF. For the CDR3, the DNA is TGTGCCAGCGGGACGGATGACGAGCAGTACTTC. This chain uses TRBV11-2 with TRBJ2-7, with D perhaps being TRBD1 or TRBD2 (5 bases each). The CDR3 extends over 11 amino acids. The V and J ends lost 8 bases and 5 bases respectively, with 10 bases between them. Germline V gene lookup returns CDR1 SGHAT and CDR2 FQNNGV.

The CDR3 region has the DNA TGTGCCAGTAGTATGGACAGTAATAGTTATGGCTACACCTTC. It codes for CASSMDSNSYGYTF. This chain uses TRBV19 with TRBJ1-2; perhaps TRBD1 as D (6 bases). This CDR3 has 14 residues. Germline V gene sequence: CDR1 LNHDA, CDR2 SQIVND (reference sequence). The ends were cut back, 3 bases at V and 5 bases at J, with 13 bases in the middle. Based on the CDR3 plus reference TRBV19 and TRBJ1-2, the full variable domain is DGGITQSPKYLFRKEGQNVTLSCEQNLNHDAMYWYRQDPGQGLRLIYYSQIVNDFQKGDIAEGYSVSREKKESFPLTVTSAQKNPTAFYLCASSMDSNSYGYTFGSGTRLTVV.

This sequence joins TRBV6-2 or TRBV6-3 and TRBJ1-5; TRBD1 might be the D (6 bases). The V and J ends lost 1 base and 2 bases respectively, with 15 bases between them. This CDR3 has 17 amino acids. Germline-derived CDR1 and CDR2 are MNHEY and SVGEGT. CDR3 residues: CASSYFGAGDGNQPQHF. The CDR3 DNA reads as TGTGCCAGCAGTTACTTCGGGGCAGGGGATGGCAATCAGCCCCAGCATTTT.

V and J are TRBV29-1 and TRBJ2-7, with D uncertain. The V end lost 3 bases, the J end lost 1 base, and 10 bases lay between the germline ends. The CDR3 contains 13 residues. Germline CDR1 SQVTM, CDR2 ANQGSEA. CDR3 in DNA: TGCAGCGTTGATCGAGGCAGTTCCTACGAGCAGTACTTC. It codes for CSVDRGSSYEQYF.

A few counts support this clone. The chain links TRBV12-2 to TRBJ2-3; the D call of TRBD2 is as the table states it, not checked on the DNA. TRBV12-2 is described as a pseudogene. There are 15 residues in the CDR3. The CDR3 nucleotides read TGTGCAAGTCGCTTAGCCGCTAGCGGGACAGATACGCAGTATTTT. It specifies CASRLAASGTDTQYF.

This chain joins TRBV24-1 and TRBJ2-1, with 9 positions matching TRBD2. Germline CDR1 is KGHDR and CDR2 is SFDVKD. The CDR3 is made up of 16 amino acids. Trimming cost V 0 bases and J 6 bases; bases outside gene matches: 5. The CDR3 is CATSDLRAGGGNEQFF. The CDR3 nucleotides read TGTGCCACCAGTGATTTGAGAGCGGGGGGAGGCAATGAGCAGTTCTTC.

The rearrangement joins TRBV7-2 to TRBJ1-3, with unresolved D. This CDR3 is built from 15 residues. Germline values: CDR1 SGHTA, CDR2 FQGNSA. Trimming cost V 2 bases and J 4 bases, with 12 bases left between them. The CDR3 region has the DNA TGTGCCAGCAGCTTACAATTGGGGTCCGGAAACACCATATATTTT. Translating it yields CASSLQLGSGNTIYF.

This clone has a handful of counts. This chain uses TRBV18 with TRBJ2-2; 9 bases match TRBD1. The CDR3 extends over 14 amino acids. Germline V gene sequence: CDR1 KGHSH, CDR2 LQKENI. Trimming took 2 bases from V and 6 from J; bases not matched to a gene: 1. The CDR3 is CASSPTGGPGELFF. In DNA, the CDR3 is TGTGCCAGCTCACCAACAGGGGGCCCCGGGGAGCTGTTTTTT.

The chain joins TRBV7-6 to TRBJ2-5, with D possibly TRBD2 on 6 matching bases. The V end lost 1 base, the J end lost 1 base, and 7 bases lay between the germline ends. The CDR3 consists of 14 residues. Germline loops: CDR1 SGHVS, CDR2 FNYEAQ. CDR3 coding DNA: TGTGCCAGCAGCTTAGGCGGGGTCCAAGAGACCCAGTACTTC. Amino acids: CASSLGGVQETQYF.

V and J are TRBV19 and TRBJ2-3, with 9 bases that match TRBD2. V trimming: 7 bases; J trimming: 14 bases; junction bases outside the gene matches: 7. Germline V lookup: CDR1 LNHDA, CDR2 SQIVND (reference sequence). The CDR3 contains 11 residues. The CDR3 here is CASTLGLALYF. CDR3 nucleotides: TGTGCCAGTACCCTGGGACTAGCCCTGTATTTT. The variable domain in full, completed from reference TRBV19 and TRBJ2-3, reads DGGITQSPKYLFRKEGQNVTLSCEQNLNHDAMYWYRQDPGQGLRLIYYSQIVNDFQKGDIAEGYSVSREKKESFPLTVTSAQKNPTAFYLCASTLGLALYFGPGTRLTVL.

This chain uses TRBV7-2 with TRBJ2-2, with D possibly called TRBD1 or TRBD2 (6 bases each). This CDR3 comprises 16 residues. Germline V gene data show CDR1 as SGHTA and CDR2 as FQGNSA. The V end lost 5 bases, the J end lost 7 bases, and 20 bases lay between the germline ends. The CDR3 DNA follows: TGTGCCAGCAGCCCCCTTGGTCGGGGGCTCGGCGGGGAGCTGTTTTTT. It yields the protein CASSPLGRGLGGELFF.

The V call is TRBV9, the J call TRBJ1-4; D may be TRBD1 (5 bases). Germline CDR1 and CDR2: SGDLS and YYNGEE. V dropped 3 bases and J dropped 7 bases, with 19 bases sitting between them. The CDR3 extends over 16 amino acids. In DNA, the CDR3 is TGTGCCAGCAGCGCGTCTGGCGGGGGTTACAGTGAAAAACTGTTTTTT. Translation: CASSASGGGYSEKLFF.

This clone has only one observation. The genes are TRBV7-3 and TRBJ2-3; possible D gene TRBD2, 5 bases. This CDR3 has 16 amino acids. The germline V gene has CDR1 SGHTA and CDR2 FQGTGA. With 3 bases removed from V and 0 bases from J, the gap between germline ends came to 13 bases. The CDR3 protein is CASSFRRGGSTDTQYF. DNA for the CDR3: TGTGCCAGCAGCTTCAGACGGGGTGGTAGCACAGATACGCAGTATTTT.

This chain connects TRBV6-5 to TRBJ1-1, with TRBD1 as a possible D gene (6 bases). The germline V and J ends were trimmed by 6 bases and 5 bases, with 13 bases remaining between them. This CDR3 contains 13 residues. Germline CDR1 MNHEY, CDR2 SVGAGI. CDR3 sequence: CASSYPRGTEAFF. CDR3 bases: TGTGCCAGCAGCTACCCCAGGGGTACTGAAGCTTTCTTT.

The chain couples TRBV4-3 to TRBJ1-2; D unclear. With 1 base removed from V and 2 bases from J, the gap between germline ends came to 20 bases. The CDR3 contains 18 residues. Germline CDR1 and CDR2: LGHNA and YSLEER. In DNA, the CDR3 is TGCGCCAGCAGCCAAGTCATCAACGGTCCACTGGGAAACTATGGCTACACCTTC. The encoded protein is CASSQVINGPLGNYGYTF.

The rearrangement links TRBV19 to TRBJ2-7; D ambiguous. From germline, CDR1 is LNHDA and CDR2 SQIVND (reference sequence). This CDR3 contains 14 residues. Trimming shortened V by 6 bases and J by 6 bases, and 18 bases separated the two germline ends. The CDR3 DNA is TGTGCCAGTAGACCCGGACGGTCCTTCGGCGAGCAGTACTTC. Its translation is CASRPGRSFGEQYF. Based on the CDR3 plus reference TRBV19 and TRBJ2-7, the full variable domain is DGGITQSPKYLFRKEGQNVTLSCEQNLNHDAMYWYRQDPGQGLRLIYYSQIVNDFQKGDIAEGYSVSREKKESFPLTVTSAQKNPTAFYLCASRPGRSFGEQYFGPGTRLTVT.

The CDR3 spells CASSLLGATTSTDTQYF. In nucleotides, the CDR3 is TGTGCCAGCAGCTTGCTCGGGGCAACAACTAGCACAGATACGCAGTATTTT. The chain has TRBV5-4 and TRBJ2-3; tentatively, D is TRBD1 or TRBD2 (5 bases each). Trimming shortened V by 1 base and J by 0 bases, and 15 bases separated the two germline ends. The germline V gene encodes CDR1 SGHNT and CDR2 YYREEE (reference sequence). The CDR3 is 17 residues long.

Only a few counts were recorded for this clone. V and J are TRBV6-2 or TRBV6-3 and TRBJ1-5; 7 nucleotides line up with TRBD1. Looked up from germline, CDR1 is MNHEY and CDR2 is SVGEGT. J lost 5 bases, V lost 0 bases, and 7 bases had no gene match. The CDR3 contains 16 residues. The CDR3 loop is CASSYSTDRAYQPQHF. Here the CDR3 DNA reads TGTGCCAGCAGTTACTCGACCGACAGGGCGTATCAGCCCCAGCATTTT.

Points on this clone: Relative to the germline gene, one junction end is altered; a read error may explain this. CDR3 residues: CASNQQPNTGELFF. The CDR3 DNA follows: TGCGCCAGCAACCAACAGCCGAACACCGGGGAGCTGTTTTTT. The chain recombines TRBV4-3 with TRBJ2-2; D is unclear. Germline loops: CDR1 LGHNA, CDR2 YSLEER. CDR3 size: 14 residues.

This chain connects TRBV28 to TRBJ1-1, with TRBD1 matching 8 bases. Germline V gene lookup returns CDR1 MDHEN and CDR2 SYDVKM. This CDR3 contains 15 residues. V trimming: 5 bases; J trimming: 3 bases; junction bases outside the gene matches: 8. This CDR3 reads CASSPAGGRDTEAFF. The CDR3 DNA sequence: TGTGCCAGCAGTCCAGCAGGGGGCAGGGACACTGAAGCTTTCTTT.